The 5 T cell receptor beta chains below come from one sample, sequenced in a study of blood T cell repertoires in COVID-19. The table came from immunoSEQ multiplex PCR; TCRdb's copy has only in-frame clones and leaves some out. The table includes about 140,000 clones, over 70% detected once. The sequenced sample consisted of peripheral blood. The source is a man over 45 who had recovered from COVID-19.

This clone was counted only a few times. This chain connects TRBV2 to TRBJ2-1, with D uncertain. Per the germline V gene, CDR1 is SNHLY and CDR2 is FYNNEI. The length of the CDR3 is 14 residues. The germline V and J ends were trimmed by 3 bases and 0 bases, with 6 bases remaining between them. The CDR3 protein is CASSDRVSYNEQFF. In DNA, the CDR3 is TGTGCCAGCAGTGATCGGGTCTCCTACAATGAGCAGTTCTTC.

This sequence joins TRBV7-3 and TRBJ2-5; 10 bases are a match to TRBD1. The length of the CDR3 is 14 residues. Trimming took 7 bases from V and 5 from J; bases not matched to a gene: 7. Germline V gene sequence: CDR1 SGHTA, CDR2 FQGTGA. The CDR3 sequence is CASKETGGAETQYF. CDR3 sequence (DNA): TGTGCCAGCAAGGAGACAGGGGGCGCCGAGACCCAGTACTTC.

CDR3 sequence: CASSGATGGKDQPQHF. In DNA, the CDR3 is TGTGCCAGCAGTGGAGCAACAGGGGGAAAAGATCAGCCCCAGCATTTT. This chain connects TRBV6-1 to TRBJ1-5; 8 positions match TRBD1. V gave up 4 bases and J gave up 5 bases; unmatched junction bases: 10. The CDR3 has 16 residues. CDR1 and CDR2 (germline): MNHNS, SASEGT.

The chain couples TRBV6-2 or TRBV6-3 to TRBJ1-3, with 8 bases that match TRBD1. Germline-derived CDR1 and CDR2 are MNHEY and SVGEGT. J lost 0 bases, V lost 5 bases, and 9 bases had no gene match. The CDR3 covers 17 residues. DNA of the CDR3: TGTGCCAGCAGTAACCCGGGACAGGTCATCTCTGGAAACACCATATATTTT. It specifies CASSNPGQVISGNTIYF.

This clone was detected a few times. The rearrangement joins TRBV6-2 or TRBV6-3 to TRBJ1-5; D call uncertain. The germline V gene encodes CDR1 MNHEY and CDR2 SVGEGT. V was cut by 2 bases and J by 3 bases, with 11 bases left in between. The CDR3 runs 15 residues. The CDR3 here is CASSYEARTNQPQHF. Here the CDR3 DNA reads TGTGCCAGCAGTTACGAGGCCCGAACCAATCAGCCCCAGCATTTT.